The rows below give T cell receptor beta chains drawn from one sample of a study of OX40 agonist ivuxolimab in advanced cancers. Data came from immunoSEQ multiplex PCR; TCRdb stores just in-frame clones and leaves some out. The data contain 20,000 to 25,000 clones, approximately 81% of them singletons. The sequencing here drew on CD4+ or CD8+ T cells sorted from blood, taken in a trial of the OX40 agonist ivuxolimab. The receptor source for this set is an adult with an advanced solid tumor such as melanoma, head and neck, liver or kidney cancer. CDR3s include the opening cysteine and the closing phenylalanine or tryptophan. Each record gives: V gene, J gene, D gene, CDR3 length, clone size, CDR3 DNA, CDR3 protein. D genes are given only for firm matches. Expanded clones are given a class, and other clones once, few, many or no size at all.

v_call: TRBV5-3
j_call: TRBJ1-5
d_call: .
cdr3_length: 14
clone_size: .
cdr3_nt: TGTGCCAGCAGCCTAGGAGAAGGGCGACAGCCCCAGCATTTT
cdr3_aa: CASSLGEGRQPQHF

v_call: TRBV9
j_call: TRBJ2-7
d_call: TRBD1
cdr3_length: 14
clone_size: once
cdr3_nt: TGTGCCAGCAGCGCCCGGACAGGGGGCCACGAGCAGTACTTC
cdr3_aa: CASSARTGGHEQYF

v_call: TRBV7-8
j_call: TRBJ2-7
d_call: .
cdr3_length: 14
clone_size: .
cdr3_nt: TGTGCCAGCAGCTTAGCAGCTGGGGACTACGAGCAGTACTTC
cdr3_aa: CASSLAAGDYEQYF

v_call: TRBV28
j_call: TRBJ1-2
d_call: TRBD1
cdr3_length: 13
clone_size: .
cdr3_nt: TGTGCCAGCAGCTACAGGGGGCTCTATGGCTACACCTTC
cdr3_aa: CASSYRGLYGYTF

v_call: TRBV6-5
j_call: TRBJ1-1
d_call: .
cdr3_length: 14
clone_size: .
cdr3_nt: TGTGCCAGCAGCCTCTCCCGGCTATCCACTGAAGCTTTCTTT
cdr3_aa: CASSLSRLSTEAFF

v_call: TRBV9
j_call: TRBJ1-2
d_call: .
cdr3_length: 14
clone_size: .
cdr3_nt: TGTGCCAGCAGCGTAGTGGAAGGCGGCTATGGCTACACCTTC
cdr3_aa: CASSVVEGGYGYTF

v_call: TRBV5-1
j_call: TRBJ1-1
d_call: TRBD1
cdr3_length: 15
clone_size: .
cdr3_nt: TGCGCCAGCACCCTAGGGGGGACAGGGTGGACTGAAGCTTTCTTT
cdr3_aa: CASTLGGTGWTEAFF

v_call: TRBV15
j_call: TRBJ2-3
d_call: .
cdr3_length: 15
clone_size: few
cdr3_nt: TGTGCCACCAGCAGAGCTAGGGGTTTAACAGATACGCAGTATTTT
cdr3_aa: CATSRARGLTDTQYF

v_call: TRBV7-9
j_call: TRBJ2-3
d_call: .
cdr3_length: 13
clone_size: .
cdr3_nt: TGTGCCAGCAGCCCCTTCCCTCCAGATACGCAGTATTTT
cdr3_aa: CASSPFPPDTQYF

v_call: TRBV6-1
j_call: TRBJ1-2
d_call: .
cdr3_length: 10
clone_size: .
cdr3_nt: TGTGCCAGCAGTGAATCTGGCTACACCTTC
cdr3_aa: CASSESGYTF

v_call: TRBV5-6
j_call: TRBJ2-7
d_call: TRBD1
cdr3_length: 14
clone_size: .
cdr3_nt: TGTGCCAGCAGCTTGGGGACAGGGACCTACGAGCAGTACTTC
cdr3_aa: CASSLGTGTYEQYF

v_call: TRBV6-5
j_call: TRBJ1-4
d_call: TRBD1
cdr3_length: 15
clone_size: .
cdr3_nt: TGTGCCAGCAGTTTTCACAGGGGGCCTAATGAAAAACTGTTTTTT
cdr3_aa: CASSFHRGPNEKLFF

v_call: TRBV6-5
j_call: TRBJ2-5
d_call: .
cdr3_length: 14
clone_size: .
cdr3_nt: TGTGCCAGCAGTTACCCGGGTCAGCTGGAGACCCAGTACTTC
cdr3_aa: CASSYPGQLETQYF

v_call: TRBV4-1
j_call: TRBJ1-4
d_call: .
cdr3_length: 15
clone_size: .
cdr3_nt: TGCGCCAGCAGCCACCGCGCGGCAGCGCGAGAAAAACTGTTTTTT
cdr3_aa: CASSHRAAAREKLFF

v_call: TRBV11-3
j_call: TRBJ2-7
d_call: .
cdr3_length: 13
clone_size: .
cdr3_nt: TGTGCCAGCAGCTTAGATCCAGGGCGGGAGCAGTACTTC
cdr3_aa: CASSLDPGREQYF

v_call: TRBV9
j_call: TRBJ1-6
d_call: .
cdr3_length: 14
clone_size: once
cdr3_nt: TGTGCCAGCAGCCGGACACTGACTAATTCACCCCTCCACTTT
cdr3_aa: CASSRTLTNSPLHF

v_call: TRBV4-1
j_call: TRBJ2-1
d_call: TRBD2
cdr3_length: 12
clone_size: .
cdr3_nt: TGCGCCAGCGGACTAGCGGCTAATGAGCAGTTCTTC
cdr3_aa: CASGLAANEQFF

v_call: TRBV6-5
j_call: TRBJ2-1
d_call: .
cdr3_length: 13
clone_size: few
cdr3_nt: TGTGCCAGCAGTCGGAGCTCCTACAATGAGCAGTTCTTC
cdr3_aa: CASSRSSYNEQFF

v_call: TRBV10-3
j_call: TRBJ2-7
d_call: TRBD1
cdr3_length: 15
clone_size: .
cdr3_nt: TGTGCCATCAGTGTGGGACAGGGGATGGTGAACGAGCAGTACTTC
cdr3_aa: CAISVGQGMVNEQYF

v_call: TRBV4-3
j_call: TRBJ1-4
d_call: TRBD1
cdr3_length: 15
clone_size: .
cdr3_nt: TGCGCCAGCAGCCAAGATGGGGGGACAGTGGAAAAACTGTTTTTT
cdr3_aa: CASSQDGGTVEKLFF